The 22 T cell receptor beta chains below all came from one sample that was sequenced in a study of cytomegalovirus exposure and HLA in healthy donors. Amplification used 60 Vbeta primers and 13 Jbeta primers. Assay used: immunoSEQ multiplex PCR; TCRdb lists only in-frame clones, some missing. The sample comprises about 130,000 clones, 65% to 75% of which are singletons, and 3% to 4.5% rests with the top ten. Sequencing was done on a sample of PBMCs. The receptors stem from a man aged 40-55 years in good health and CMV-seropositive.

The chain has TRBV29-1 and TRBJ2-6; D is possibly TRBD1 (6 bases). The CDR3 runs 17 residues. Per germline, CDR1 SQVTM and CDR2 ANQGSEA. V was pared by 0 bases and J by 0 bases, with 12 bases between. The CDR3 sequence: CSVEDRDTSSGANVLTF. For the CDR3, the DNA is TGCAGCGTTGAAGATCGGGACACTAGCTCTGGGGCCAACGTCCTGACTTTC.

This clone occurred a few times. The sample contains more than one DNA sequence encoding this CDR3. This chain connects TRBV11-3 to TRBJ1-1; 7 nucleotides line up with TRBD1. With 1 base clipped from V and 0 bases from J, the junction kept 2 bases outside the gene matches. CDR1 is SGHNT, CDR2 YENEEA, per germline. The CDR3 loop spans 15 amino acids. This chain's CDR3 is CASSLGGQMNTEAFF. The CDR3 DNA reads as TGTGCCAGCAGCTTAGGGGGACAGATGAACACTGAAGCTTTCTTT.

This clone appeared a single time. The chain joins TRBV7-2 to TRBJ1-2; 8 bases map to TRBD1. The germline gives CDR1 SGHTA, CDR2 FQGNSA. The CDR3 totals 14 residues. Trimming took 0 bases from V and 8 from J; bases not matched to a gene: 5. The CDR3 bases are TGTGCCAGCAGCTTAGCGCAGGGGGCAGGGGGCTACACCTTC. It codes for CASSLAQGAGGYTF.

The V gene is TRBV29-1, the J gene TRBJ1-4; D remains unclear. CDR3 length: 13 amino acids. Per germline, CDR1 SQVTM and CDR2 ANQGSEA. V lost 4 bases and J 4 bases, leaving 10 bases between the germline ends. CDR3 bases: TGCAGCGTTGTCGCGGGGATTAATGAAAAACTGTTTTTT. The encoded protein is CSVVAGINEKLFF.

This chain connects TRBV9 to TRBJ1-3; tentative D call: TRBD1 (6 bases). The V and J ends lost 5 bases and 0 bases respectively, with 12 bases between them. Germline V CDR1 and CDR2: SGDLS, YYNGEE. The CDR3 covers 15 residues. CDR3 in amino acids: CASRPTGSSGNTIYF. The CDR3 coding sequence is TGTGCCAGCAGACCTACAGGGAGCTCTGGAAACACCATATATTTT.

The chain carries TRBV11-2 and TRBJ2-5, with a weak D call TRBD1 (8 bases). CDR3 length: 14 residues. The ends were cut back, 4 bases at V and 5 bases at J, with 14 bases in the middle. Germline V gene sequence: CDR1 SGHAT, CDR2 FQNNGV. Here the CDR3 DNA reads TGTGCCAGCAGCTACAACAGGGGGGGGGAGACCCAGTACTTC. Residues: CASSYNRGGETQYF. Variable domain in full (rest from reference TRBV11-2 and TRBJ2-5): EAGVAQSPRYKIIEKRQSVAFWCNPISGHATLYWYQQILGQGPKLLIQFQNNGVVDDSQLPKDRFSAERLKGVDSTLKIQPAKLEDSAVYLCASSYNRGGETQYFGPGTRLLVL.

This chain joins TRBV5-1 and TRBJ2-7; 9 bases fit TRBD1. The length of the CDR3 is 14 residues. V gave up 8 bases and J gave up 3 bases; unmatched junction bases: 9. CDR1 SGHRS and CDR2 YFSETQ come from the germline V gene. The CDR3 protein is CASSGTGSYYEQYF. In nucleotides, the CDR3 is TGCGCCAGTTCCGGGACAGGGTCTTACTACGAGCAGTACTTC.

The rearrangement joins TRBV5-1 to TRBJ2-1, with 8 positions matching TRBD2. From germline, CDR1 is SGHRS and CDR2 YFSETQ. This CDR3 has 12 amino acids. The V and J ends lost 4 bases and 8 bases, in that order; junction bases with no gene match: 2. Here the CDR3 DNA reads TGCGCCAGCAGCGCGGGACTAGATGAGCAGTTCTTC. Amino acid sequence: CASSAGLDEQFF. The variable domain in full, completed from reference TRBV5-1 and TRBJ2-1, reads KAGVTQTPRYLIKTRGQQVTLSCSPISGHRSVSWYQQTPGQGLQFLFEYFSETQRNKGNFPGRFSGRQFSNSRSEMNVSTLELGDSALYLCASSAGLDEQFFGPGTRLTVL.

The V and J genes are TRBV5-1 and TRBJ2-7, with D possibly being TRBD1 (6 bases). This CDR3 has 15 residues. V was pared by 0 bases and J by 0 bases, with 10 bases between. Germline loops: CDR1 SGHRS, CDR2 YFSETQ. The chain's CDR3 is CASSLGQASSYEQYF. As DNA, the CDR3 is TGCGCCAGCAGCTTGGGACAGGCGAGCTCCTACGAGCAGTACTTC.

This clone has just a few counts. The chain carries TRBV27 and TRBJ2-1, with TRBD2 matching 9 bases. CDR3 length equals 14 residues. The ends lost 2 bases at V and 5 bases at J; junction bases unmatched: 1. CDR1 MNHEY and CDR2 SMNVEV come from the germline V gene (reference sequence). The CDR3 coding sequence is TGTGCCAGCAGTTTAGCGGGAGGGAACAATGAGCAGTTCTTC. It is translated as CASSLAGGNNEQFF.

The V and J genes are TRBV4-2 and TRBJ1-1, with D unresolved. Germline-derived CDR1 and CDR2 are LGHNA and YNFKEQ. The CDR3 has 12 residues. The V end lost 6 bases, the J end lost 0 bases, and 5 bases lay between the germline ends. In DNA, the CDR3 is TGTGCCAGCAGTTTTATGAACACTGAAGCTTTCTTT. This translates into CASSFMNTEAFF.

The CDR3 region has the DNA TGTGCCAGCAGCTACGGGAGTCTAGGGAGGTACAATGAGCAGTTCTTC. As protein: CASSYGSLGRYNEQFF. The V gene is TRBV7-2, the J gene TRBJ2-1; maybe TRBD2 (6 bases). V was pared by 4 bases and J by 4 bases, with 17 bases between. Germline V gives CDR1 SGHTA, CDR2 FQGNSA. CDR3 length: 16 amino acids.

The V and J genes are TRBV15 and TRBJ1-5, with D perhaps TRBD1 (6 bases). The germline gives CDR1 LNHNV, CDR2 YYDKDF (reference sequence). The CDR3 totals 18 residues. V lost 5 bases and J 4 bases, leaving 24 bases between the germline ends. CDR3 bases: TGTGCCACCAGCGGCGCTGAGGGGGGGTGGGGGGCTAATCAGCCCCAGCATTTT. Protein product: CATSGAEGGWGANQPQHF.

The gene calls are TRBV7-2 and TRBJ1-3, with D tentatively TRBD1 (5 bases). V lost 4 bases and J 4 bases, leaving 14 bases between the germline ends. The CDR3 spans 15 residues. Germline lookup yields CDR1 SGHTA and CDR2 FQGNSA. The DNA for the CDR3 is TGTGCCAGCAGCTGGGGGGGAGTGCAAGGAAACACCATATATTTT. Encoded protein: CASSWGGVQGNTIYF.

The V and J genes are TRBV7-9 and TRBJ1-1; the D is unclear. V was trimmed by 4 bases and J by 1 base, leaving 7 bases between them. This CDR3 contains 13 residues. Germline V gene lookup returns CDR1 SEHNR and CDR2 FQNEAQ (reference sequence). This CDR3 reads CASSYPGNTEAFF. The CDR3 nucleotides read TGTGCCAGCAGCTACCCAGGGAACACTGAAGCTTTCTTT.

The chain recombines TRBV2 with TRBJ1-1; D is perhaps TRBD1 (6 bases). CDR1 and CDR2 (germline): SNHLY, FYNNEI. Trimming removed 4 bases at V and 1 base at J, with 13 bases between. CDR3 length equals 15 residues. The CDR3 here is CASSGSRTANTEAFF. The CDR3 nucleotides are TGTGCCAGCAGTGGATCCAGGACAGCGAACACTGAAGCTTTCTTT.

J is TRBJ2-2 and V is TRBV6-6, with a tentative D call TRBD2 (5 bases). This CDR3 comprises 14 residues. V lost 0 bases, J lost 7 bases, and 9 bases lay in between. CDR1 is MNHNY and CDR2 is SVGAGI in the germline V gene (reference sequence). The CDR3 here is CASSYSSGVGELFF. The CDR3, as DNA: TGTGCCAGCAGTTACTCTTCCGGGGTCGGGGAGCTGTTTTTT.

The CDR3 coding sequence is TGTGCCAGCAGCTTGGTGGGGAGCTCCTATAATTCACCCCTCCACTTT. The encoded protein is CASSLVGSSYNSPLHF. The chain is built from TRBV5-8 and TRBJ1-6, with no clear D. This CDR3 has 16 amino acids. Germline CDR1 SGHTS, CDR2 YDEGEE. V was shortened by 0 bases and J by 0 bases, with 7 bases between the two germline ends.

This chain joins TRBV18 and TRBJ2-7; 12 nucleotides line up with TRBD2. Trimming removed 0 bases from V and 7 bases from J; junction bases left unmatched: 4. This CDR3 spans 15 amino acids. CDR1 KGHSH and CDR2 LQKENI come from the germline V gene. CDR3 bases: TGTGCCAGCTCACCACCGACTAGCGGGAGACAAGAGCAGTACTTC. This encodes CASSPPTSGRQEQYF.

The chain carries TRBV11-1 and TRBJ2-2; TRBD2 matches at 11 bases. With 3 bases clipped from V and 6 bases from J, the junction kept 12 bases outside the gene matches. Germline V gene sequence: CDR1 SGHAT, CDR2 FQDESV (reference sequence). The CDR3 runs 18 residues. CDR3 loop: CASSLAPLAGGPAGELFF. The DNA of the CDR3 is TGTGCCAGCAGCTTGGCCCCCTTAGCGGGGGGGCCGGCCGGGGAGCTGTTTTTT.

The rearrangement links TRBV11-2 to TRBJ2-1; unclear D gene. The V gene's germline CDR1 is SGHAT and CDR2 FQNNGV. The CDR3 is 13 amino acids. Deletions cut 5 bases from V and 2 bases from J, with 7 bases between. CDR3 DNA: TGTGCCAGCAGCAACTCACCCTACAATGAGCAGTTCTTC. Protein product: CASSNSPYNEQFF.

This rearrangement joins TRBV5-4 to TRBJ2-3; maybe TRBD2 (6 bases). This CDR3 is 13 amino acids long. V lost 4 bases and J lost 6, with 12 bases in between. The germline V gene encodes CDR1 SGHNT and CDR2 YYREEE (reference sequence). The CDR3 loop is CASSLLASDTQYF. The CDR3 DNA reads as TGTGCCAGCAGCCTACTAGCATCCGATACGCAGTATTTT.